These 12 T cell receptor beta chains share one sample of origin, sequenced in a study of CD8 T cells in acute hepatitis C reinfection. Generated by immunoSEQ multiplex PCR, the TCRdb table keeps only in-frame clones and is missing some. The table has tens of thousands of clones, approximately 85% seen once. As to time point: naive CD8 control sorted from an acute-time-point sample. The sequencing sample was made of naive CD8+ T cells from PBMCs. Receptors originate from a woman younger than 35 who spontaneously cleared hepatitis C infection.

This clone appeared a few times. J is TRBJ2-7 and V is TRBV27, with TRBD1 matching over 9 bases. Germline lookup yields CDR1 MNHEY and CDR2 SMNVEV (reference sequence). V lost 5 bases to trimming and J lost 6 bases; unmatched junction nucleotides: 5. CDR3 size: 13 residues. CDR3 nucleotide sequence: TGTGCCAGCAGTAGGAGGACAGGGGTCGAGCAGTACTTC. Protein sequence: CASSRRTGVEQYF.

This clone was seen a single time. J is TRBJ1-1 and V is TRBV28; D is unresolved. Trimming removed 7 bases from V and 0 bases from J, with 21 bases in between. This CDR3 has 17 amino acids. Germline CDR1 reads MDHEN; CDR2 reads SYDVKM. The CDR3 is CASTSYPGSLLNTEAFF. CDR3 in DNA: TGTGCCAGCACTTCGTACCCGGGCAGCCTACTGAACACTGAAGCTTTCTTT. The full variable domain, in which reference TRBV28 and TRBJ1-1 provide the parts outside the CDR3, is DVKVTQSSRYLVKRTGEKVFLECVQDMDHENMFWYRQDPGLGLRLIYFSYDVKMKEKGDIPEGYSVSREKKERFSLILESASTNQTSMYLCASTSYPGSLLNTEAFFGQGTRLTVV.

The gene calls are TRBV5-1 and TRBJ1-2; no clear D. Trimming stripped 0 bases from V and 4 bases from J, with 13 bases between. Germline CDR1 and CDR2: SGHRS and YFSETQ. The CDR3 has 15 amino acids. The CDR3 DNA sequence: TGCGCCAGCAGCTTGGAGGTCCCAGACTCCTATGGCTACACCTTC. Its protein is CASSLEVPDSYGYTF. The full variable domain, rest sourced from reference TRBV5-1 and TRBJ1-2, is KAGVTQTPRYLIKTRGQQVTLSCSPISGHRSVSWYQQTPGQGLQFLFEYFSETQRNKGNFPGRFSGRQFSNSRSEMNVSTLELGDSALYLCASSLEVPDSYGYTFGSGTRLTVV.

CDR3 sequence: CASSWVAGDFGTDTQYF. As DNA, the CDR3 is TGTGCCAGCAGCTGGGTAGCGGGAGATTTTGGCACAGATACGCAGTATTTT. V and J are TRBV7-9 and TRBJ2-3; 9 nucleotides line up with TRBD2. This CDR3 is 17 amino acids long. Unmatched junction bases numbered 9, after V lost 4 bases and J lost 1 base. Germline V lookup: CDR1 SEHNR, CDR2 FQNEAQ (reference sequence).

The chain carries TRBV9 and TRBJ2-1; 9 bases line up with TRBD1. The length of the CDR3 is 15 residues. Germline loops: CDR1 SGDLS, CDR2 YYNGEE. J gave up 4 bases and V 4 bases, and 6 bases lay outside the gene matches. The CDR3: CASSFRDREYNEQFF. As DNA, the CDR3 is TGTGCCAGCAGCTTCCGGGACAGGGAGTACAATGAGCAGTTCTTC.

The gene calls are TRBV27 and TRBJ2-3; 11 bases are a match to TRBD2. V shed 6 bases and J 2 bases; nucleotides not matched to a gene: 4. This CDR3 region has 15 residues. The germline V gene has CDR1 MNHEY and CDR2 SMNVEV (reference sequence). In DNA form, the CDR3 reads TGTGCCAGCAGCCTAGCGGGAGGCTACACAGATACGCAGTATTTT. This encodes CASSLAGGYTDTQYF.

The chain uses TRBV13 and TRBJ2-2; 10 bases agree with TRBD1. Looked up from germline, CDR1 is PRHDT and CDR2 is FYEKMQ (reference sequence). Trimming took 7 bases from V and 5 from J; bases not matched to a gene: 13. This CDR3 has 17 amino acids. The CDR3 is CASTRYPGTGETGELFF. The CDR3 bases are TGTGCCAGCACTCGGTACCCCGGGACAGGGGAGACCGGGGAGCTGTTTTTT.

The genes are TRBV6-6 and TRBJ1-1; TRBD1 aligns across 7 bases. Trimming removed 5 bases from V and 7 bases from J; junction bases left unmatched: 10. Germline CDR1 MNHNY, CDR2 SVGAGI (reference sequence). CDR3 size: 14 residues. The CDR3: CASSTRDRFLEAFF. CDR3 in DNA: TGTGCCAGCAGTACCCGGGACAGATTTCTTGAAGCTTTCTTT.

The chain has TRBV7-8 and TRBJ2-7; D is unclear. Germline V gives CDR1 SGHVS, CDR2 FQNEAQ. CDR3 length: 14 amino acids. V dropped 2 bases and J dropped 2 bases, with 10 bases sitting between them. The CDR3 spells CASSLRLFTYEQYF. Written as DNA, the CDR3 is TGTGCCAGCAGCTTACGACTGTTTACCTACGAGCAGTACTTC.

The V and J genes are TRBV6-5 and TRBJ2-3; 7 positions match TRBD2. After removal of 8 bases from V and 3 bases from J, the junction contained 8 bases not matched to a gene. Germline CDR1 and CDR2: MNHEY and SVGAGI. The CDR3 sequence is 14 residues long. As DNA, the CDR3 is TGTGCCAGCGGTTCTAGCGGCTTGACAGATACGCAGTATTTT. It translates to CASGSSGLTDTQYF.

The chain recombines TRBV19 with TRBJ2-1, with 11 nucleotides matching TRBD2. Germline assignment: CDR1 LNHDA and CDR2 SQIVND (reference sequence). The V gene end was trimmed by 4 bases and the J gene end by 10 bases; junction bases not matched to a gene: 12. CDR3 size: 16 residues. The chain's CDR3 is CASSTPGLADEQEQFF. The CDR3 nucleotides read TGTGCCAGTAGTACCCCGGGACTAGCGGACGAACAAGAGCAGTTCTTC.

The rearrangement uses TRBV20-1 and TRBJ2-7; D remains ambiguous. V was trimmed by 3 bases and J by 1 base, leaving 4 bases between them. There are 11 residues in the CDR3. Germline V lookup: CDR1 DFQATT, CDR2 SNEGSKA (reference sequence). CDR3 nucleotides: TGCAGTGCTAGCGATTCCTACGAGCAGTACTTC. Protein: CSASDSYEQYF.